Below are 26 T cell receptor beta chains sequenced from a single sample in a study of T cell repertoires in cytomegalovirus infection. TCRdb reprocessed the reads with MiXCR, giving one entry per CDR3 protein. The sample contains roughly 250,000 distinct CDR3 sequences, roughly 23% of which appear only once. The sample consisted of CD8+ T cells from PBMCs. These receptors were obtained from a human donor in good health (CMV status not recorded). Some clones in this sample may be carry-over from other donors' samples.

The V gene is TRBV20-1, the J gene TRBJ2-7, with D perhaps matching TRBD1 (5 bases). The CDR3 has 13 residues. Trimming took off 2 bases at V and 0 bases at J, with 8 bases between the two ends. Germline CDR1 is DFQATT and CDR2 is SNEGSKA (reference sequence). CDR3 sequence: CSARRGSSYEQYF. The CDR3 DNA follows: TGCAGTGCTAGAAGGGGCAGCTCCTACGAGCAGTACTTC.

The chain employs TRBV28 and TRBJ1-1; D perhaps matches TRBD1 (6 bases). Germline values: CDR1 MDHEN, CDR2 SYDVKM. The length of the CDR3 is 14 residues. Trimming shortened V by 3 bases and J by 6 bases, and 14 bases separated the two germline ends. In DNA, the CDR3 is TGTGCCAGCAGTTTCCCTCCCAGGGGCCCTGAAGCTTTCTTT. Translating gives CASSFPPRGPEAFF.

In this sample, this clonotype turned up many times. The chain is built from TRBV10-3 and TRBJ2-7, with D possibly TRBD2 on 6 matching bases. Per germline, CDR1 ENHRY and CDR2 SYGVKD. This CDR3 comprises 14 residues. Deletions cut 10 bases from V and 3 bases from J, with 19 bases between. The CDR3 region has the DNA TGTGCCACCCGGGAGACGGGGGTGATCTACGAGCAGTACTTC. Protein sequence: CATRETGVIYEQYF.

This clonotype has at least ten counts. The CDR3 here is CASSEASYSNQPQHF. Written as DNA, the CDR3 is TGTGCCAGCAGTGAAGCGTCGTATAGCAATCAGCCCCAGCATTTT. The gene calls are TRBV2 and TRBJ1-5; unclear D gene. CDR1 and CDR2 (germline): SNHLY, FYNNEI. There are 15 residues in the CDR3. Trimming left V 0 bases short and J 0 bases short, with 6 bases between. The complete variable domain, with remaining parts taken from reference TRBV2 and TRBJ1-5, reads EPEVTQTPSHQVTQMGQEVILRCVPISNHLYFYWYRQILGQKVEFLVSFYNNEISEKSEIFDDQFSVERPDGSNFTLKIRSTKLEDSAMYFCASSEASYSNQPQHFGDGTRLSIL.

This clonotype was detected a few times. The chain combines TRBV9 with TRBJ2-2, with 8 bases identical to TRBD2. J lost 3 bases, V lost 3 bases, and 4 bases had no gene match. There are 15 residues in the CDR3. The germline V gene has CDR1 SGDLS and CDR2 YYNGEE. CDR3 coding DNA: TGTGCCAGCAGCGGGGGACTAGACGACACCGGGGAGCTGTTTTTT. Amino acids: CASSGGLDDTGELFF.

The table lists this clonotype with a count of one. The chain joins TRBV7-6 to TRBJ1-4, with D perhaps TRBD1 (5 bases). Per germline, CDR1 SGHVS and CDR2 FNYEAQ. This CDR3 comprises 15 residues. Trimming shortened V by 5 bases and J by 7 bases, and 17 bases separated the two germline ends. CDR3 sequence: CASSPVAGGGEKLFF. The CDR3 nucleotides are TGTGCCAGCAGCCCCGTCGCGGGGGGTGGTGAAAAACTGTTTTTT.

This clonotype has a count of ten or more. CDR3 DNA: TGTGCCAGCAGCTTAGGGACCCAAGCTGAAGCTTTCTTT. The encoded protein is CASSLGTQAEAFF. J is TRBJ1-1 and V is TRBV7-9; D gene unclear. The CDR3 has 13 residues. The V end lost 1 base, the J end lost 6 bases, and 9 bases lay between the germline ends. CDR1 is SEHNR, CDR2 FQNEAQ, per germline (reference sequence).

This clonotype was seen many times. This chain uses TRBV29-1 with TRBJ1-2; D is possibly TRBD1 (6 bases). CDR3 length: 12 amino acids. Germline values: CDR1 SQVTM, CDR2 ANQGSEA. Trimming removed 3 bases from V and 6 bases from J, with 11 bases in between. CDR3: CSVEQGLDGYTF. The DNA of the CDR3 is TGCAGCGTTGAGCAGGGGCTGGATGGCTACACCTTC. Full variable domain (missing parts from reference TRBV29-1 and TRBJ1-2): SAVISQKPSRDICQRGTSLTIQCQVDSQVTMMFWYRQQPGQSLTLIATANQGSEATYESGFVIDKFPISRPNLTFSTLTVSNMSPEDSSIYLCSVEQGLDGYTFGSGTRLTVV.

This clonotype occurred a few times. The chain links TRBV29-1 to TRBJ1-2; the D is unclear. The CDR3 runs 15 residues. Germline V gene lookup returns CDR1 SQVTM and CDR2 ANQGSEA. The V end lost 8 bases, the J end lost 0 bases, and 19 bases lay between the germline ends. The CDR3 nucleotides are TGCAGCTCTACCCGTTTAGGCAGTTCTAACTATGGCTACACCTTC. Translation gives CSSTRLGSSNYGYTF.

In its sample, this clonotype was seen a few times. The chain uses TRBV27 and TRBJ2-1; D ambiguous. Trimming took off 5 bases at V and 2 bases at J, with 10 bases between the two ends. The CDR3 spans 14 residues. Germline values: CDR1 MNHEY, CDR2 SMNVEV (reference sequence). CDR3 protein: CASSQLGTYNEQFF. CDR3 in DNA: TGTGCCAGCAGTCAGCTAGGGACCTACAATGAGCAGTTCTTC.

The rearrangement uses TRBV2 and TRBJ2-2; 9 nucleotides agree with TRBD2. The CDR3 length is 20 residues. Germline loops: CDR1 SNHLY, CDR2 FYNNEI. The junction had 17 bases not matched to a gene; V was cut back by 1 base and J by 5 bases. The CDR3 coding sequence is TGTGCCAGCAGTGAAGATCCGGGACTAGCCCTAAAGCCCAAGACCGGGGAGCTGTTTTTT. It encodes CASSEDPGLALKPKTGELFF.

The chain carries TRBV29-1 and TRBJ2-7, with 11 bases lining up with TRBD2. Trimming removed 7 bases from V and 6 bases from J; junction bases left unmatched: 2. Germline CDR1 SQVTM, CDR2 ANQGSEA. CDR3 size: 11 residues. CDR3 DNA: TGCAGCGCCGGGACTAGCGGCGAGCAGTACTTC. It yields the protein CSAGTSGEQYF.

The rearrangement uses TRBV7-6 and TRBJ2-5; TRBD2 aligns across 8 bases. Germline values: CDR1 SGHVS, CDR2 FNYEAQ. Germline trimming cut 5 bases from V and 5 bases from J; bases unmatched to any gene: 10. This CDR3 contains 15 residues. Written as DNA, the CDR3 is TGTGCCAGCAGCCCTCCGGGACTAGATTGGGAGACCCAGTACTTC. This codes for CASSPPGLDWETQYF.

This clonotype was recorded a few times. The V call is TRBV7-9, the J call TRBJ2-1; D tentatively fits TRBD1 or TRBD2 (5 bases each). Germline lookup yields CDR1 SEHNR and CDR2 FQNEAQ (reference sequence). Trimming took off 4 bases at V and 0 bases at J, with 16 bases between the two ends. The CDR3 extends over 17 amino acids. The CDR3 DNA reads as TGTGCCAGCAGCTCCGGACGGGACCCCTTCTCCTACAATGAGCAGTTCTTC. It translates to CASSSGRDPFSYNEQFF. Filled out from reference TRBV7-9 and TRBJ2-1, the complete variable domain reads DTGVSQNPRHKITKRGQNVTFRCDPISEHNRLYWYRQTLGQGPEFLTYFQNEAQLEKSRLLSDRFSAERPKGSFSTLEIQRTEQGDSAMYLCASSSGRDPFSYNEQFFGPGTRLTVL.

This clonotype was seen many times. J is TRBJ1-2 and V is TRBV12-3 or TRBV12-4; 9 bases align to TRBD1. The CDR3 is made up of 13 amino acids. Losses at the gene ends were 5 bases for V and 4 bases for J; bases not matched to a gene: 2. CDR3 protein: CASSTGGVYGYTF. The DNA for the CDR3 is TGTGCCAGCAGTACAGGGGGCGTCTATGGCTACACCTTC.

This clonotype was counted ten times or more. V gene TRBV7-6 combines with J gene TRBJ2-5, with D maybe TRBD1 (6 bases). CDR3 length: 15 amino acids. The V gene's germline CDR1 is SGHVS and CDR2 FNYEAQ. V was clipped by 1 base and J by 4 bases, with 13 bases between them. Here the CDR3 reads CASSLDSPRGETQYF. In nucleotides, the CDR3 is TGTGCCAGCAGCTTAGACTCACCCAGGGGAGAGACCCAGTACTTC.

This clonotype was observed a few times. This chain joins TRBV5-4 and TRBJ2-1; D perhaps matches TRBD2 (6 bases). CDR1 and CDR2 (germline): SGHNT, YYREEE (reference sequence). The V end lost 3 bases, the J end lost 7 bases, and 17 bases lay between the germline ends. The CDR3 consists of 15 residues. In nucleotides, the CDR3 is TGTGCCAGCAGCTCAGCCCTCTCGGGAGCAAATGAGCAGTTCTTC. This encodes CASSSALSGANEQFF.

The genes are TRBV27 and TRBJ2-7, with a weak D call TRBD2 (5 bases). The germline CDR1 and CDR2 sequences are MNHEY and SMNVEV (reference sequence). CDR3 size: 11 residues. V lost 10 bases, J lost 3 bases, and 10 bases lay in between. CDR3 sequence reads: CATGLLYEQYF. CDR3 DNA: TGTGCCACCGGACTTCTCTACGAGCAGTACTTC.

Many counts were recorded for this clonotype. The V call is TRBV7-9, the J call TRBJ2-5, with TRBD1 matching over 11 bases. The V gene end was trimmed by 8 bases and the J gene end by 1 base; junction bases not matched to a gene: 3. CDR1 is SEHNR, CDR2 FQNEAQ, per germline (reference sequence). The CDR3 loop spans 14 amino acids. In nucleotides, the CDR3 is TGTGCCAGCCAAGGACAGGGGGCCCAAGAGACCCAGTACTTC. Translated, it gives CASQGQGAQETQYF.

This chain links TRBV12-3 or TRBV12-4 with TRBJ1-5; 9 bases fit TRBD1. After removal of 8 bases from V and 7 bases from J, the junction contained 6 bases not matched to a gene. The CDR3 covers 13 residues. CDR3 DNA: TGTGCCAGCGGGGACAGGGCAGAACAGCCCCAGCATTTT. Translation: CASGDRAEQPQHF.

The V call is TRBV14, the J call TRBJ1-2, with D unclear. The germline V gene has CDR1 SGHDN and CDR2 FVKESK. V was trimmed by 0 bases and J by 8 bases, leaving 16 bases between them. CDR3 length: 15 amino acids. For the CDR3, the DNA is TGTGCCAGCAGCCAAGATGGCCAGGCGAGTTGGGGCTACACCTTC. It specifies CASSQDGQASWGYTF.

The chain has TRBV24-1 and TRBJ2-1; D remains unclear. The CDR3 covers 13 residues. The germline V gene has CDR1 KGHDR and CDR2 SFDVKD. Trimming removed 3 bases from V and 4 bases from J, with 6 bases in between. CDR3 nucleotides: TGTGCCACCAGTGATGCAGATTACAATGAGCAGTTCTTC. Protein sequence: CATSDADYNEQFF.

In its sample, this clonotype was seen many times. The chain carries TRBV28 and TRBJ1-2; D might be TRBD1 (6 bases). The CDR3 is made up of 15 amino acids. V was cut by 6 bases and J by 3 bases, with 17 bases left in between. Germline CDR1 and CDR2: MDHEN and SYDVKM. Here the CDR3 DNA reads TGTGCCAGCAGCCGGGTCAGGGGTTCGGACTATGGCTACACCTTC. Translation gives CASSRVRGSDYGYTF.

The rearrangement uses TRBV6-5 and TRBJ2-2, with a tentative D call TRBD1 (6 bases). The germline CDR1 and CDR2 sequences are MNHEY and SVGAGI. V lost 6 bases and J 4 bases, leaving 9 bases between the germline ends. There are 13 residues in the CDR3. The CDR3 nucleotides read TGTGCCAGCAGGGGACACCTCACCGGGGAGCTGTTTTTT. Translated: CASRGHLTGELFF.

This clonotype came up a few times. In nucleotides, the CDR3 is TGTGCCAGCAGTGCTGGACAGAACAATGAGCAGTTCTTC. Protein product: CASSAGQNNEQFF. The J gene is TRBJ2-1, the V gene TRBV5-6; TRBD1 might be the D (6 bases). Trimming pared 5 bases from V and 5 bases from J, leaving 11 bases between. Per the germline V gene, CDR1 is SGHDT and CDR2 is YYEEEE. This CDR3 has 13 residues.

Only a few counts were recorded for this clonotype. V gene TRBV28 combines with J gene TRBJ2-3; TRBD2 agrees at 13 bases. Germline V gene sequence: CDR1 MDHEN, CDR2 SYDVKM. Unmatched junction bases numbered 8, after V lost 4 bases and J lost 1 base. The CDR3 is 18 residues long. The CDR3: CASSWGLAGSLGTDTQYF. The DNA of the CDR3 is TGTGCCAGCAGTTGGGGACTAGCGGGGTCCTTGGGCACAGATACGCAGTATTTT.